This is a list of T cell receptor beta chains from one sample in a study of Graves' ophthalmopathy and Graves' hyperthyroidism. TCRdb re-derived calls from the multiplex PCR reads in MiXCR, one entry per CDR3 protein. In the table there are about 550,000 distinct CDR3 sequences, less than 45% of which are singletons. The sample was peripheral blood or thyroid tissue (not recorded which). Receptor source: an adult man with Graves' hyperthyroidism. The CDR3 runs from the conserved cysteine through the conserved F or W. D genes are given only for firm matches. A clone size is listed for some rows: how often the clone was seen (once, few, many), or a class if it is expanded.

>NA|TRBV7-8|many|TRBJ1-3
CASSLAGPGNTIYF
TGTGCCAGCAGCTTAGCGGGGCCTGGAAACACCATATATTTT
>NA|TRBV10-2|NA|TRBJ1-6
CASVVQGESPLHF
TGCGCCAGCGTTGTACAGGGTGAATCACCCCTCCACTTT
>TRBD2|TRBV9|NA|TRBJ2-1
CASSGGTSGRVNEQFF
TGTGCCAGCAGCGGAGGGACTAGCGGGAGGGTCAATGAGCAGTTCTTC
>NA|TRBV7-9|many|TRBJ1-2
CASSSLSFHGYGYTF
TGTGCCAGCAGCTCCTTAAGCTTCCACGGCTATGGCTACACCTTC
>NA|TRBV20-1|NA|TRBJ2-1
CSARIPGTEQFF
TGCAGTGCTAGAATCCCGGGGACAGAGCAGTTCTTC
>NA|TRBV5-4|NA|TRBJ1-1
CASSQEWRGLNTEAFF
TGTGCCAGCAGCCAAGAATGGCGGGGTCTGAACACTGAAGCTTTCTTT
>NA|TRBV11-3|NA|TRBJ2-1
CASSLGSRNEQFF
TGTGCCAGCAGCTTAGGGAGTCGGAATGAGCAGTTCTTC
>NA|TRBV28|few|TRBJ1-5
CARPRQYSNQPQHF
TGTGCCAGACCAAGGCAGTATAGCAATCAGCCCCAGCATTTT
>NA|TRBV6-6|many|TRBJ2-5
CASSYSSGLGETQYF
TGTGCCAGCAGTTACTCCTCGGGCCTGGGGGAGACCCAGTACTTC
>NA|TRBV14|many|TRBJ1-2
CASSQAGSYGYTF
TGTGCCAGCAGCCAAGCGGGCAGTTATGGCTACACCTTC
>NA|TRBV20-1|NA|TRBJ1-3
CSARARGTSGRPDTIYF
TGCAGTGCTAGAGCGAGGGGGACTAGCGGGAGGCCGGACACCATATATTTT
>NA|TRBV19|few|TRBJ2-7
CATQGAYEQYF
TGTGCAACCCAAGGTGCCTACGAGCAGTACTTC
>TRBD1|TRBV7-6|NA|TRBJ2-7
CASSLDRGRGHEQYF
TGTGCCAGCAGCTTAGACAGGGGGCGCGGCCACGAGCAGTACTTC
>NA|TRBV5-1|NA|TRBJ2-1
CASSRDLVITGSYNEQFF
TGCGCCAGCAGCCGAGACCTAGTCATAACGGGCTCCTACAATGAGCAGTTCTTC
>NA|TRBV5-1|NA|TRBJ1-1
CASSSAGSLNTEAFF
TGCGCCAGCAGCTCGGCCGGCAGTCTGAACACTGAAGCTTTCTTT
>NA|TRBV9|NA|TRBJ2-6
CASSVGGDHSGANVLTF
TGTGCCAGCAGCGTGGGGGGAGACCACTCTGGGGCCAACGTCCTGACTTTC
>NA|TRBV10-3|NA|TRBJ1-5
CAISESRLAGRYEHF
TGTGCCATCAGTGAGTCTAGACTAGCGGGGCGCTACGAGCATTTT